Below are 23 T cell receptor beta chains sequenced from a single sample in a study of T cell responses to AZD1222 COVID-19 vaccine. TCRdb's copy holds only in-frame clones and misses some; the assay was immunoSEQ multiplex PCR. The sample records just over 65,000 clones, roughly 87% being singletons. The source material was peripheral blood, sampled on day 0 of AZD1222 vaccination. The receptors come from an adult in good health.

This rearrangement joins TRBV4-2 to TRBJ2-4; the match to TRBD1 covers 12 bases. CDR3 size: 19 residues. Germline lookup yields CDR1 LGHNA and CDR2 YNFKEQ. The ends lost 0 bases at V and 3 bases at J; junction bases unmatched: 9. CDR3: CASSQEGTGTGGGKNIQYF. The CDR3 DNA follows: TGTGCCAGCAGCCAAGAGGGTACCGGGACAGGGGGCGGCAAAAACATTCAGTACTTC.

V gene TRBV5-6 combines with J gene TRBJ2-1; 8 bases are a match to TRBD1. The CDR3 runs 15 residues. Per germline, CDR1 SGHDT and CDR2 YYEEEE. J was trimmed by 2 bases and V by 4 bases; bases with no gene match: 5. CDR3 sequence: CASSPGQGPYNEQFF. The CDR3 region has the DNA TGTGCCAGCAGCCCTGGACAGGGCCCCTACAATGAGCAGTTCTTC. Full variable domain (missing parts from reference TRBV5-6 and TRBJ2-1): DAGVTQSPTHLIKTRGQQVTLRCSPKSGHDTVSWYQQALGQGPQFIFQYYEEEERQRGNFPDRFSGHQFPNYSSELNVNALLLGDSALYLCASSPGQGPYNEQFFGPGTRLTVL.

The CDR3, as DNA: TGTGCCAGCAGTGGGGACAGCACAGATACGCAGTATTTT. The encoded protein is CASSGDSTDTQYF. V is TRBV2 and J is TRBJ2-3; D assignment may be TRBD1 or TRBD2 (5 bases each). The CDR3 spans 13 residues. CDR1 SNHLY and CDR2 FYNNEI come from the germline V gene. Deletions cut 4 bases from V and 0 bases from J, with 5 bases between.

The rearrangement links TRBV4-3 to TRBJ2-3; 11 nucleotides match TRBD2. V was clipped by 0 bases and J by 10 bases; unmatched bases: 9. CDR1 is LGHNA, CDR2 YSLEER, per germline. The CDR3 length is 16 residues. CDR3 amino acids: CASSQERTSGLGAQYF. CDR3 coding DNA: TGCGCCAGCAGCCAAGAACGGACTAGCGGGCTTGGCGCGCAGTATTTT.

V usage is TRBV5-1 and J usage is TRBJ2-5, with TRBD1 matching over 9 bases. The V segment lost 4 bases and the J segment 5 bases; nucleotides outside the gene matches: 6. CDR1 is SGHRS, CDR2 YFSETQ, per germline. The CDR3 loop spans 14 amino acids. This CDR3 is CASSPRDRVETQYF. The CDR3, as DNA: TGCGCCAGCAGCCCCCGGGACAGGGTCGAGACCCAGTACTTC.

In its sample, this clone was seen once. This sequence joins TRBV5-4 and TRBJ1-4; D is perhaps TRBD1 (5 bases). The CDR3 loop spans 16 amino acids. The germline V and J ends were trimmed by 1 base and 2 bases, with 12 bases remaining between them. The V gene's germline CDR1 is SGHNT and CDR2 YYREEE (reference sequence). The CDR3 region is CASSLHRGSTNEKLFF. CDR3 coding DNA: TGTGCCAGCAGCTTGCATAGGGGTTCGACTAATGAAAAACTGTTTTTT. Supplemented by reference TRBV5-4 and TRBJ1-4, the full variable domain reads ETGVTQSPTHLIKTRGQQVTLRCSSQSGHNTVSWYQQALGQGPQFIFQYYREEENGRGNFPPRFSGLQFPNYSSELNVNALELDDSALYLCASSLHRGSTNEKLFFGSGTQLSVL.

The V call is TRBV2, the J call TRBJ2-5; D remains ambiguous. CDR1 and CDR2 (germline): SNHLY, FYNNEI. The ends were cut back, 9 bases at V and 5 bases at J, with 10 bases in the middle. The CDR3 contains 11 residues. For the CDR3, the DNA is TGTGCCAGTAAAATAGGGGAGACCCAGTACTTC. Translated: CASKIGETQYF.

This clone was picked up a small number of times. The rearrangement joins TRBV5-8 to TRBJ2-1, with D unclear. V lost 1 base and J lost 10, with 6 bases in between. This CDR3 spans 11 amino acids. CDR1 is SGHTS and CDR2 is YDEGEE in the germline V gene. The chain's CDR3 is CASSLSFEQFF. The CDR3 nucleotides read TGTGCCAGCAGCTTGTCCTTCGAGCAGTTCTTC.

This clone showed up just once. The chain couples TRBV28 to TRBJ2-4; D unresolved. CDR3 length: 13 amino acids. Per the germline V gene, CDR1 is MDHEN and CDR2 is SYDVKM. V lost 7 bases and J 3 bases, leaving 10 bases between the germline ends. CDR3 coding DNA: TGTGCCAGCATGGCAGGTTACAAAAACATTCAGTACTTC. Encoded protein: CASMAGYKNIQYF. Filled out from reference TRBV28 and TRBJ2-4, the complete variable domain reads DVKVTQSSRYLVKRTGEKVFLECVQDMDHENMFWYRQDPGLGLRLIYFSYDVKMKEKGDIPEGYSVSREKKERFSLILESASTNQTSMYLCASMAGYKNIQYFGAGTRLSVL.

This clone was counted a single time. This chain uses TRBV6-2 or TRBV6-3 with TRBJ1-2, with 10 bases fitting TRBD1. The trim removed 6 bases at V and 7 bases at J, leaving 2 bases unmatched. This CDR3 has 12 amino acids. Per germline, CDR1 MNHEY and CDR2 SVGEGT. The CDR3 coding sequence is TGTGCCAGCAGCGGGACAGGGGTTGGCTACACCTTC. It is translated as CASSGTGVGYTF.

As DNA, the CDR3 is TGTGCCAACAGGGGGACCGGGGAGCTGTTTTTT. As protein: CANRGTGELFF. The V gene is TRBV2, the J gene TRBJ2-2, with 8 bases identical to TRBD1. The germline V gene encodes CDR1 SNHLY and CDR2 FYNNEI. The CDR3 is 11 amino acids. V lost 10 bases and J lost 5; bases outside the gene matches: 0.

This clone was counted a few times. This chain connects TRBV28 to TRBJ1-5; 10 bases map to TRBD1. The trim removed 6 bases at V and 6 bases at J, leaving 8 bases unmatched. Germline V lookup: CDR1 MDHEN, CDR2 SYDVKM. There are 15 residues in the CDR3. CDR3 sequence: CASRPGDRGVQPQHF. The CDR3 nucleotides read TGTGCCAGCAGGCCTGGGGACAGGGGTGTTCAGCCCCAGCATTTT.

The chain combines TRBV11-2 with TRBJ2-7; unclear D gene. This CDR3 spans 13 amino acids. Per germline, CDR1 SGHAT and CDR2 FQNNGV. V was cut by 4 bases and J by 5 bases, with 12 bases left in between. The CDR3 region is CASSSRMIHEQYF. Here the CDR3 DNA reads TGTGCCAGCAGCTCCCGTATGATCCACGAGCAGTACTTC.

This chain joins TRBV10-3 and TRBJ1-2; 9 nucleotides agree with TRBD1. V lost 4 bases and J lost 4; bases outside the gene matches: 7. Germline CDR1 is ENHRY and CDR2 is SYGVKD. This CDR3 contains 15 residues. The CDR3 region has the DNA TGTGCCATCAGTGCACCGGGACAGGGTGGCTATGGCTACACCTTC. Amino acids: CAISAPGQGGYGYTF.

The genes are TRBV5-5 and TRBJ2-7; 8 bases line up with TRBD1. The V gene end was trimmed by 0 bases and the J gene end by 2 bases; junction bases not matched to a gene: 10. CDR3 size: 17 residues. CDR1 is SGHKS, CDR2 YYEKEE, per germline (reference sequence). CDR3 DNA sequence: TGTGCCAGCAGCTTGGCTGTTTCGCAGGGGGCCACCTACGAGCAGTACTTC. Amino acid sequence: CASSLAVSQGATYEQYF.

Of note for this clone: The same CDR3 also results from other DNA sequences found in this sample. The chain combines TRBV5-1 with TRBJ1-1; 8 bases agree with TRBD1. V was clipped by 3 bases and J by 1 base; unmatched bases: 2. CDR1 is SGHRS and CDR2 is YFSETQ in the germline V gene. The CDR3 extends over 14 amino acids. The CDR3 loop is CASSSGTGNTEAFF. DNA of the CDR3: TGCGCCAGCAGCTCAGGGACAGGGAACACTGAAGCTTTCTTT.

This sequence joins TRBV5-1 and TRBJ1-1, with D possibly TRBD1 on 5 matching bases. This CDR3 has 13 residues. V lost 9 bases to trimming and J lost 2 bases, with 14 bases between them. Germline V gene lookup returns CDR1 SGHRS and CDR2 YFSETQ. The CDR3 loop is CATSGQGNTEAFF. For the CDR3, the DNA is TGCGCCACCTCTGGGCAGGGCAACACTGAAGCTTTCTTT.

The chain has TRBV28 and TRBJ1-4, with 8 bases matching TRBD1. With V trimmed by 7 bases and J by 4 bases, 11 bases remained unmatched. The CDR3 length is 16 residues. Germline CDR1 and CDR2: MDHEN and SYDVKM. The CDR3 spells CASTPRAGGINEKLFF. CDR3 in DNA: TGTGCCAGCACCCCAAGGGCAGGGGGCATTAATGAAAAACTGTTTTTT.

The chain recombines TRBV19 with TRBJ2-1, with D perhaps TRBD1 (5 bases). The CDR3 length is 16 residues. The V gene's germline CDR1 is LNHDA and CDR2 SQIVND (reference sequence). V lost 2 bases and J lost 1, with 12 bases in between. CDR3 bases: TGTGCCAGTAGTATACAGGGTGTGGGGTCCTACAATGAGCAGTTCTTC. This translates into CASSIQGVGSYNEQFF. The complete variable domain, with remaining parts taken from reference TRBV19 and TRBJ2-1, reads DGGITQSPKYLFRKEGQNVTLSCEQNLNHDAMYWYRQDPGQGLRLIYYSQIVNDFQKGDIAEGYSVSREKKESFPLTVTSAQKNPTAFYLCASSIQGVGSYNEQFFGPGTRLTVL.

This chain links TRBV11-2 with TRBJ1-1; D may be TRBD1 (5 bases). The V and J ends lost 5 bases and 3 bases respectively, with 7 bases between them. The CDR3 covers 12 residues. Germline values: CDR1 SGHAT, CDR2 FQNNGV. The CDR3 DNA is TGTGCCAGCAGCCCCAGGGACACTGAAGCTTTCTTT. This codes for CASSPRDTEAFF.

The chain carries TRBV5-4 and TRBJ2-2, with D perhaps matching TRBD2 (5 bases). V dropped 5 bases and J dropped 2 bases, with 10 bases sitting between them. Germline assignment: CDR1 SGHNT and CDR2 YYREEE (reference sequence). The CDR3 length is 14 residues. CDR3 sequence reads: CASSRDSNTGELFF. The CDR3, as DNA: TGTGCCAGCAGTCGGGATTCAAACACCGGGGAGCTGTTTTTT.

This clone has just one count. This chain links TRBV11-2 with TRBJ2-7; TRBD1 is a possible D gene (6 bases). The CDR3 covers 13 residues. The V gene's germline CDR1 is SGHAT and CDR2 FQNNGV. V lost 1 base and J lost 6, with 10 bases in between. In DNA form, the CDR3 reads TGTGCCAGCAGCTTAGGGACAGTCGGCGAGCAGTACTTC. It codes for CASSLGTVGEQYF.

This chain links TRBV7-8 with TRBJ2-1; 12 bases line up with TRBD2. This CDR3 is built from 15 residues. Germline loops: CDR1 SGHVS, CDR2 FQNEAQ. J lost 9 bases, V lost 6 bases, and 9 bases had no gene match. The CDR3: CASSFLAGGPGEQFF. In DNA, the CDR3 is TGTGCCAGCAGTTTTCTAGCGGGAGGGCCGGGTGAGCAGTTCTTC. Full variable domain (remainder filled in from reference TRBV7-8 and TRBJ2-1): GAGVSQSPRYKVAKRGQDVALRCDPISGHVSLFWYQQALGQGPEFLTYFQNEAQLDKSGLPSDRFFAERPEGSVSTLKIQRTQQEDSAVYLCASSFLAGGPGEQFFGPGTRLTVL.